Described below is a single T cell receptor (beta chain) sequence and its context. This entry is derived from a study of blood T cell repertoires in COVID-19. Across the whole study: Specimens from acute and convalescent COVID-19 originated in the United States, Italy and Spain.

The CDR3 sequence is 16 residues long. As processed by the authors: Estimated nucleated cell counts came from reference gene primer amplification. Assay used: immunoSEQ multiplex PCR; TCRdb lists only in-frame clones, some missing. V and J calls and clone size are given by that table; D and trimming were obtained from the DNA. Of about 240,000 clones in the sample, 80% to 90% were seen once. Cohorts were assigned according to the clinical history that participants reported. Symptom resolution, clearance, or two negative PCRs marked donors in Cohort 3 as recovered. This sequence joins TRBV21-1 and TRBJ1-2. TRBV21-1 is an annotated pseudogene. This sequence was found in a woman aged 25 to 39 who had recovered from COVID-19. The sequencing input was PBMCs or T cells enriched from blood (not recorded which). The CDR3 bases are TGTGCCACCCCGTATTCCCGGGATTTGGCTAACTATGGCTACACCTTC. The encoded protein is CATPYSRDLANYGYTF.